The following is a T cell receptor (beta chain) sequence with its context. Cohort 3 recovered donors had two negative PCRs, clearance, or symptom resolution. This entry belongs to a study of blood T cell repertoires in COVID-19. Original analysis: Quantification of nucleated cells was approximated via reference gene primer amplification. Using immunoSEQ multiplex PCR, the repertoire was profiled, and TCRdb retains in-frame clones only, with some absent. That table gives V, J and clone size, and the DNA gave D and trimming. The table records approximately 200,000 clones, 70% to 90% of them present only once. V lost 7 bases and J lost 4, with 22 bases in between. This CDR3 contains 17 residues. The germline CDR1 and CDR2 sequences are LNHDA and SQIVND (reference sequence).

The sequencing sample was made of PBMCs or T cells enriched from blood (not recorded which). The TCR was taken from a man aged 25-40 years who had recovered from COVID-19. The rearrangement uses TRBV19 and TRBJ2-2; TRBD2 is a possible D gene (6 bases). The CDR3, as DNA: TGTGCCAGTACCCACCCTTGGAGGAGGGATGGCACCGGGGAGCTGTTTTTT. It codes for CASTHPWRRDGTGELFF.